The 20 T cell receptor beta chains given below trace back to one sample, sequenced in a study of lymphopenia after photon versus proton radiotherapy. Libraries were prepared by immunoSEQ multiplex PCR; TCRdb keeps only in-frame clonotypes and omits some of them. Among around 66,000 clones listed, 75% to 90% were seen once. The sequenced sample was peripheral blood, obtained from a patient treated with photon-based radiotherapy. The receptors here all came from a man in his forties or fifties with gastric cancer.

The J gene is TRBJ1-1, the V gene TRBV6-6; D is unclear. The germline V and J ends were trimmed by 7 bases and 2 bases, with 11 bases remaining between them. Germline V gives CDR1 MNHNY, CDR2 SVGAGI (reference sequence). There are 13 residues in the CDR3. The CDR3 DNA reads as TGTGCCAGCATCGGCCAGTTTAACACTGAAGCTTTCTTT. This codes for CASIGQFNTEAFF.

J is TRBJ2-7 and V is TRBV23-1; D might be TRBD1 (5 bases). TRBV23-1 is known as an ORF, though its function is uncertain. This CDR3 has 13 amino acids. Trimming pared 5 bases from V and 6 bases from J, leaving 14 bases between. This CDR3 reads CASSDSTLGEQYF. CDR3 coding DNA: TGCGCCAGCAGTGACAGCACCCTGGGCGAGCAGTACTTC.

This chain connects TRBV5-1 to TRBJ2-7; 8 nucleotides match TRBD1. The CDR3 is 15 residues long. Germline V gene data show CDR1 as SGHRS and CDR2 as YFSETQ. V lost 2 bases, J lost 4 bases, and 8 bases stayed unmatched. The CDR3 protein is CASSFTTGGKYEQYF. The CDR3, as DNA: TGCGCCAGCAGCTTTACAACAGGGGGAAAGTACGAGCAGTACTTC.

This clone was observed a handful of times. The chain is built from TRBV29-1 and TRBJ1-1; no firm D call. Trimming left V 0 bases short and J 1 base short, with 12 bases between. This CDR3 contains 15 residues. Per the germline V gene, CDR1 is SQVTM and CDR2 is ANQGSEA. The CDR3 sequence: CSVEDWQAGNTEAFF. In DNA form, the CDR3 reads TGCAGCGTTGAAGATTGGCAGGCGGGGAACACTGAAGCTTTCTTT.

The chain joins TRBV5-6 to TRBJ1-2, with D perhaps TRBD1 (5 bases). Germline V gene lookup returns CDR1 SGHDT and CDR2 YYEEEE. Trimming stripped 4 bases from V and 8 bases from J, with 18 bases between. The CDR3 has 14 residues. CDR3: CASSPPGDRGGYTF. As DNA, the CDR3 is TGTGCCAGCAGCCCCCCGGGGGACCGCGGAGGCTACACCTTC.

The V gene is TRBV5-4, the J gene TRBJ2-5, with 11 bases that match TRBD2. CDR3 length: 17 amino acids. V gave up 0 bases and J gave up 1 base; unmatched junction bases: 5. The V gene's germline CDR1 is SGHNT and CDR2 YYREEE (reference sequence). As DNA, the CDR3 is TGTGCCAGCAGCTTGGGTAGCGGGGGGGCCCCCCAAGAGACCCAGTACTTC. Amino acids: CASSLGSGGAPQETQYF.

The V and J genes are TRBV7-9 and TRBJ1-3; D is undetermined. This CDR3 contains 12 residues. V shed 4 bases and J shed 3 bases, with 4 bases lying between them. Germline V lookup: CDR1 SEHNR, CDR2 FQNEAQ (reference sequence). The CDR3 DNA follows: TGTGCCAGCAGCTACAGTGGAAACACCATATATTTT. Protein: CASSYSGNTIYF.

The chain couples TRBV18 to TRBJ1-2; the match to TRBD1 covers 7 bases. The V segment lost 3 bases and the J segment 5 bases; nucleotides outside the gene matches: 6. The CDR3 has 14 residues. Germline values: CDR1 KGHSH, CDR2 LQKENI. CDR3 region: CASSPPGRGYGYTF. In DNA, the CDR3 is TGTGCCAGCTCACCTCCTGGCAGGGGGTATGGCTACACCTTC. The full variable domain, completed using reference TRBV18 and TRBJ1-2, is NAGVMQNPRHLVRRRGQEARLRCSPMKGHSHVYWYRQLPEEGLKFMVYLQKENIIDESGMPKERFSAEFPKEGPSILRIQQVVRGDSAAYFCASSPPGRGYGYTFGSGTRLTVV.

The chain has TRBV7-9 and TRBJ1-6; tentatively, D is TRBD1 (6 bases). The CDR3 length is 13 residues. The germline V gene encodes CDR1 SEHNR and CDR2 FQNEAQ (reference sequence). Trimming took off 5 bases at V and 8 bases at J, with 10 bases between the two ends. The CDR3 is CASSLGQHSPLHF. The CDR3 coding sequence is TGTGCCAGCAGCCTCGGACAGCATTCACCCCTCCACTTT.

A few counts support this clone. This chain joins TRBV7-9 and TRBJ1-6; a possible D gene is TRBD1 (5 bases). V lost 11 bases, J lost 5 bases, and 13 bases lay in between. The germline V gene has CDR1 SEHNR and CDR2 FQNEAQ (reference sequence). CDR3 length: 13 residues. CDR3 residues: CALGKDNNSPLHF. CDR3 coding DNA: TGTGCCCTAGGAAAGGACAATAATTCACCCCTCCACTTT.

This chain links TRBV19 with TRBJ1-4, with D perhaps matching TRBD1 (6 bases). Trimming took off 4 bases at V and 4 bases at J, with 13 bases between the two ends. This CDR3 has 15 amino acids. Germline assignment: CDR1 LNHDA and CDR2 SQIVND (reference sequence). The CDR3 DNA sequence: TGTGCCAGTAGTACAACAGGGTTAGGTAATGAAAAACTGTTTTTT. It encodes CASSTTGLGNEKLFF.

In this sample, this clone turned up a few times. The rearrangement joins TRBV28 to TRBJ2-5; perhaps TRBD2 as D (5 bases). This CDR3 is built from 16 residues. CDR1 and CDR2 from the germline V gene are MDHEN and SYDVKM. Trimming shortened V by 6 bases and J by 2 bases, and 19 bases separated the two germline ends. CDR3 region: CASSPWDGSGQETQYF. CDR3 DNA: TGTGCCAGCAGCCCCTGGGATGGGTCGGGGCAAGAGACCCAGTACTTC.

The rearrangement links TRBV18 to TRBJ2-5; possibly TRBD2 for D (6 bases). V was cut by 2 bases and J by 5 bases, with 9 bases left in between. This CDR3 is built from 13 residues. Germline V gives CDR1 KGHSH, CDR2 LQKENI. The CDR3 loop is CASSPGGTETQYF. The CDR3 bases are TGTGCCAGCTCACCAGGGGGGACGGAGACCCAGTACTTC.

The V gene is TRBV4-2, the J gene TRBJ2-2, with 13 bases lining up with TRBD2. The germline gives CDR1 LGHNA, CDR2 YNFKEQ. The CDR3 consists of 16 residues. The junction had 5 bases not matched to a gene; V was cut back by 4 bases and J by 6 bases. The CDR3 bases are TGTGCCAGCAGCCGAACTAGCGGGGGGGTTCCCGGGGAGCTGTTTTTT. Amino acids: CASSRTSGGVPGELFF.

The chain combines TRBV19 with TRBJ1-2; 10 nucleotides match TRBD1. The CDR3 length is 17 residues. CDR1 is LNHDA and CDR2 is SQIVND in the germline V gene (reference sequence). Unmatched junction bases numbered 15, after V lost 8 bases and J lost 3 bases. In DNA form, the CDR3 reads TGTGCCAGTGTGGACCGGGACAGGGGCCGGTTGGACTATGGCTACACCTTC. Its translation is CASVDRDRGRLDYGYTF.

This clone was seen a handful of times. The chain couples TRBV5-8 to TRBJ1-1, with D possibly TRBD1 on 6 matching bases. CDR1 is SGHTS, CDR2 YDEGEE, per germline. This CDR3 is built from 14 residues. V was trimmed by 7 bases and J by 5 bases, leaving 18 bases between them. The CDR3 here is CASGPGGRGTEAFF. CDR3 nucleotide sequence: TGTGCCAGCGGCCCGGGGGGGCGCGGAACTGAAGCTTTCTTT.

This clone came up a few times. This chain joins TRBV4-2 and TRBJ1-2; D not certain. The germline V gene has CDR1 LGHNA and CDR2 YNFKEQ. Between the trimmed V and J ends, which lost 1 base and 4 bases, there was a span of 7 bases. The length of the CDR3 is 13 residues. CDR3 loop: CASSQGVGYGYTF. In DNA form, the CDR3 reads TGTGCCAGCAGCCAAGGGGTTGGCTATGGCTACACCTTC.

V is TRBV5-1 and J is TRBJ1-6, with D unresolved. Germline assignment: CDR1 SGHRS and CDR2 YFSETQ. The CDR3 totals 15 residues. Trimming took 4 bases from V and 15 from J, leaving 23 bases between them. This CDR3 reads CASSPLPQTSKDLHF. Here the CDR3 DNA reads TGCGCCAGCAGCCCCCTACCGCAAACGTCGAAAGACCTCCACTTT.

This clone has just one count. The chain has TRBV2 and TRBJ1-2; D not certain. V lost 5 bases and J lost 8, with 15 bases in between. This CDR3 spans 13 amino acids. The germline gives CDR1 SNHLY, CDR2 FYNNEI. Here the CDR3 DNA reads TGTGCCAGCAGTCCAAGGGTATCGGGCGGCTACACCTTC. Its translation is CASSPRVSGGYTF.

The chain joins TRBV12-5 to TRBJ2-5; D might be TRBD1 or TRBD2, each matching 5 bases. The CDR3 is 15 amino acids. Germline assignment: CDR1 LGHNT and CDR2 FRNRAP. Trimming took 6 bases from V and 5 from J, leaving 19 bases between them. This chain's CDR3 is CASGPPGPIGETQYF. CDR3 sequence (DNA): TGTGCTAGTGGACCGCCGGGACCTATTGGGGAGACCCAGTACTTC.